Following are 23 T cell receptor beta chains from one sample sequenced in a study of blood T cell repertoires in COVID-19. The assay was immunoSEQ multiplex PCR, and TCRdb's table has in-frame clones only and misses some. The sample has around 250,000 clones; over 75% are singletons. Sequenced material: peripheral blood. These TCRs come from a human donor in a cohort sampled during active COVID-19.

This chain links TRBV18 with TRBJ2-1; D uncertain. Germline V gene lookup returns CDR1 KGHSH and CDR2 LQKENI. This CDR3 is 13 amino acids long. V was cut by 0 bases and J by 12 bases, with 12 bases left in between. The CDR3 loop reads CASSPPARSGQFF. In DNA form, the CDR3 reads TGTGCCAGCTCACCACCCGCACGGAGTGGGCAGTTCTTC.

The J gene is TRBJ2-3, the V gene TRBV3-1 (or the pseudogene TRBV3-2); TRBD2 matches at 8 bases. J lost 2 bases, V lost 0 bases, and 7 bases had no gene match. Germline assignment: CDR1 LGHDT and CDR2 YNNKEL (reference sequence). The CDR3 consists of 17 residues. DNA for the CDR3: TGTGCCAGCAGCCAAGATAAGGGCGGGGGGACCACAGATACGCAGTATTTT. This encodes CASSQDKGGGTTDTQYF.

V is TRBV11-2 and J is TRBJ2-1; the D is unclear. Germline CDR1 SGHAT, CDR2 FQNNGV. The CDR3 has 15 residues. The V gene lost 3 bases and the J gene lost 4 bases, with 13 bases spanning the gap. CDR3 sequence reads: CASSFESPHYNEQFF. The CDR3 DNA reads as TGTGCCAGCAGCTTTGAGAGTCCGCATTACAATGAGCAGTTCTTC.

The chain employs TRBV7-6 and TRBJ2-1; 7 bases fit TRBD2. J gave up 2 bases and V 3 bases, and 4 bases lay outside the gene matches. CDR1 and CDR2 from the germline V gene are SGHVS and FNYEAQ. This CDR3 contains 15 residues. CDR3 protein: CASSFGLDPYNEQFF. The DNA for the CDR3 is TGTGCCAGCAGCTTTGGACTAGATCCCTACAATGAGCAGTTCTTC.

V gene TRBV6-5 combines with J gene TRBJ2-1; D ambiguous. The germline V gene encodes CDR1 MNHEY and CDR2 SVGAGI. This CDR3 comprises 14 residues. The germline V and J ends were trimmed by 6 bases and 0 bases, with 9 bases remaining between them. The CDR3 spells CASSLPSSYNEQFF. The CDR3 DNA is TGTGCCAGCAGCCTACCAAGCTCCTACAATGAGCAGTTCTTC.

CDR3 in amino acids: CSASRLFVRYWADTQYF. The CDR3, as DNA: TGCAGTGCTAGTCGACTGTTTGTGAGATATTGGGCAGATACGCAGTATTTT. The rearrangement links TRBV20-1 to TRBJ2-3; D call uncertain. The CDR3 length is 17 residues. The germline V gene has CDR1 DFQATT and CDR2 SNEGSKA (reference sequence). V was clipped by 3 bases and J by 4 bases, with 23 bases between them.

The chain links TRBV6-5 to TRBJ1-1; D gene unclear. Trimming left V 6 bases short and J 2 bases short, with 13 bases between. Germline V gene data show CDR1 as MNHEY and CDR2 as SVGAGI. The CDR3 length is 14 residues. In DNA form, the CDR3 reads TGTGCCAGCAGGTCCGTGCCCACTAACACTGAAGCTTTCTTT. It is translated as CASRSVPTNTEAFF.

CDR3 DNA: TGTGCCAGCAGTGAAACCTGGACAGACACCGGGGAGCTGTTTTTT. Its translation: CASSETWTDTGELFF. The rearrangement uses TRBV2 and TRBJ2-2; D is perhaps TRBD1 (6 bases). Germline-derived CDR1 and CDR2 are SNHLY and FYNNEI. The CDR3 covers 15 residues. The V gene lost 2 bases and the J gene lost 3 bases, with 10 bases spanning the gap.

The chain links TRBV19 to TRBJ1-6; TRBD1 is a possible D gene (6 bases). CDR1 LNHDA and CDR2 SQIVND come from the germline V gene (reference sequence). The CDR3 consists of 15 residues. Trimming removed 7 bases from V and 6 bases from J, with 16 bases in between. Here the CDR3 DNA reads TGTGCCAGTACCCGGACAGTCACCCTTAATTCACCCCTCCACTTT. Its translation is CASTRTVTLNSPLHF.

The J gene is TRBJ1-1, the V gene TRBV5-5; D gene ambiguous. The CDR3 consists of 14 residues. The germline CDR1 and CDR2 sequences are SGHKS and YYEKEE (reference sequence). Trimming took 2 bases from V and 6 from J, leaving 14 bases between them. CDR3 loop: CASSFQVQSSEAFF. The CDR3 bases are TGTGCCAGCAGCTTTCAGGTTCAAAGTTCTGAAGCTTTCTTT.

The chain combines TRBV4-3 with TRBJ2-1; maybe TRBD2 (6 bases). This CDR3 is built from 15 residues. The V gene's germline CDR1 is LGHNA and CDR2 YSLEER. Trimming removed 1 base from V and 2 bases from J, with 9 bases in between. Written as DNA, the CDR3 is TGCGCCAGCAGCCAAGCGGGACTCACCTACAATGAGCAGTTCTTC. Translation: CASSQAGLTYNEQFF.

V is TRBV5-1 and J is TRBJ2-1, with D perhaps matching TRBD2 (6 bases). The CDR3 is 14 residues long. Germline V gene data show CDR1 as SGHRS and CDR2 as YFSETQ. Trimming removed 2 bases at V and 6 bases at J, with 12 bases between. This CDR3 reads CASSFGGAGNEQFF. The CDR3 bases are TGCGCCAGCAGCTTCGGAGGGGCCGGCAATGAGCAGTTCTTC.

The CDR3 nucleotides are TGTGCCAGTAGTTCCCCGCAAGGAAGAGACTTTAGCAATCAGCCCCAGCATTTT. As protein: CASSSPQGRDFSNQPQHF. The chain uses TRBV19 and TRBJ1-5, with no clear D. Germline CDR1 reads LNHDA; CDR2 reads SQIVND (reference sequence). Trimming pared 5 bases from V and 0 bases from J, leaving 20 bases between. This CDR3 is 18 amino acids long.

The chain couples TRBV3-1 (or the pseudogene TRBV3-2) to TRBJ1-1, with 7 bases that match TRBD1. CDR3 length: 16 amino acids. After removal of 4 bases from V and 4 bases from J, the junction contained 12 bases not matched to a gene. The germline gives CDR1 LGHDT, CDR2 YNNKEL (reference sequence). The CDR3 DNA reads TGTGCCAGCAGCCCATATTCAGGGGGTGAACGCACTGAAGCTTTCTTT. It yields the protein CASSPYSGGERTEAFF.

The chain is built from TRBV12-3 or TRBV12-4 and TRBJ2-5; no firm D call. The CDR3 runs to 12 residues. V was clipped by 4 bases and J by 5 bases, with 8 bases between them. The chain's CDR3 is CASSYFGETQYF. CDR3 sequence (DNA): TGTGCCAGCAGTTATTTCGGGGAGACCCAGTACTTC.

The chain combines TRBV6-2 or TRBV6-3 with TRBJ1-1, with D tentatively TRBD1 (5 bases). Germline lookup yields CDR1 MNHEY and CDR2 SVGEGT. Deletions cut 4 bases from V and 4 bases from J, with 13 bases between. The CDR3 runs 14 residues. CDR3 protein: CASSWTSQATEAFF. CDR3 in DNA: TGTGCCAGCAGTTGGACAAGCCAGGCCACTGAAGCTTTCTTT.

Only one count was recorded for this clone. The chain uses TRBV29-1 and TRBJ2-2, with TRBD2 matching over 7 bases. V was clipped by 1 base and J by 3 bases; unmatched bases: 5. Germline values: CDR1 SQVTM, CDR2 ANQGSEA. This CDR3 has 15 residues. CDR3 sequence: CSVEVLGGDTGELFF. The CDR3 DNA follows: TGCAGCGTTGAAGTTCTTGGGGGGGACACCGGGGAGCTGTTTTTT.

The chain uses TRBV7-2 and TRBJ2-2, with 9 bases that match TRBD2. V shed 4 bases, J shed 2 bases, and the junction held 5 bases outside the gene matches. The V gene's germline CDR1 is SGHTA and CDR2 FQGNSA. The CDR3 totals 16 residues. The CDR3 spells CASSWGLAFNTGELFF. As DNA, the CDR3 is TGTGCCAGCAGCTGGGGACTAGCCTTCAACACCGGGGAGCTGTTTTTT.

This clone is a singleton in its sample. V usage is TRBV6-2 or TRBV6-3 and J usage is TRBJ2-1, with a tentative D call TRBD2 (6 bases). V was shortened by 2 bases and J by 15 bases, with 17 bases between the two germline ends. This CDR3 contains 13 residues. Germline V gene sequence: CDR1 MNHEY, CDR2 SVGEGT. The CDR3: CASSYRLGGVPFF. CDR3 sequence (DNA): TGTGCCAGCAGTTACAGATTAGGCGGGGTCCCGTTCTTC.

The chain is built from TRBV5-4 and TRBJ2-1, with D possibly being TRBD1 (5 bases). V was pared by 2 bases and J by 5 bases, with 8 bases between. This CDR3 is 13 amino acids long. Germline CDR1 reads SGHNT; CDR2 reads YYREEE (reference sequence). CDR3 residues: CASSFTGNNEQFF. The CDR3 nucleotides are TGTGCCAGCAGCTTTACAGGTAACAATGAGCAGTTCTTC.

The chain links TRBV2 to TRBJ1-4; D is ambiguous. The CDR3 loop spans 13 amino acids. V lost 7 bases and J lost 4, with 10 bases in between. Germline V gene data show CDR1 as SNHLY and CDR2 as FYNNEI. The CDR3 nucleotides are TGTGCCAGCACTTCCTTGCGTAATGAAAAACTGTTTTTT. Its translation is CASTSLRNEKLFF.

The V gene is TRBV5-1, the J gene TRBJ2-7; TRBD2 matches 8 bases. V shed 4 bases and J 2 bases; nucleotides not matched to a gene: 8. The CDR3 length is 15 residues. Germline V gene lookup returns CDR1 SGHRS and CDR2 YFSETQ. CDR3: CASSPRMTSAYEQYF. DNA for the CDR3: TGCGCCAGCAGCCCACGGATGACTAGCGCCTACGAGCAGTACTTC.

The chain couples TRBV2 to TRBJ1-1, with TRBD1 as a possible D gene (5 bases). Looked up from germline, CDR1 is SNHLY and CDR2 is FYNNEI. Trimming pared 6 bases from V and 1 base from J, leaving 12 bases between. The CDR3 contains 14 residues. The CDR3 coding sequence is TGTGCCAGCAGAAGAGACAGTAAGAACACTGAAGCTTTCTTT. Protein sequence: CASRRDSKNTEAFF.